The rows below give T cell receptor beta chains drawn from one sample of a study of glioma-infiltrating T cells after dendritic cell vaccination. Measured with immunoSEQ multiplex PCR; TCRdb has only the in-frame clones, and not every one. The sample carries tens of thousands of clones, about four fifths recorded once. Sequenced here: blood, sampled after dendritic cell vaccination. The source of these receptors is a human donor with glioblastoma. CDR3s include the opening cysteine and the closing phenylalanine or tryptophan. The D gene is left open where the match is weak. Clone size is shown for a subset of rows, as once, few, many or a class of expanded clone.

>-|TRBJ2-1|TRBV4-1|TRBD2
TGCGCCAGCAGCCAAGAACCCGTAGCGGGGGGGTACAATGAGCAGTTCTTC
CASSQEPVAGGYNEQFF
>-|TRBJ2-4|TRBV9|TRBD1
TGTGCCAGCAGCGGAGGGACAGGGAGGAACATTCAGTACTTC
CASSGGTGRNIQYF
>-|TRBJ2-2|TRBV5-8|TRBD2
TGTGCCAGCACACGGGGGGAGAACACCGGGGAGCTGTTTTTT
CASTRGENTGELFF
>-|TRBJ2-1|TRBV7-8|TRBD2
TGTGCCAGCAGCAGTATGGGGCGGGAGGGGAATGAGCAGTTCTTC
CASSSMGREGNEQFF
>-|TRBJ2-1|TRBV7-2|TRBD2
TGTGCCAGCAGCTTAAGGAGTTTTAGCGGGGGTAGCTCCTACAATGAGCAGTTCTTC
CASSLRSFSGGSSYNEQFF
>-|TRBJ1-4|TRBV30|TRBD1
TGTGCCTGGAGTGTACGGCAGGGGGTTGAAAAACTGTTTTTT
CAWSVRQGVEKLFF
>-|TRBJ2-3|TRBV15|-
TGTGCCACCGGGACACCCCAGAGGGATACGCAGTATTTT
CATGTPQRDTQYF
>-|TRBJ2-2|TRBV29-1|-
TGCAGCGTTGTAAGGGACTCAAGGGTTGGAGGGGAGCTGTTTTTT
CSVVRDSRVGGELFF
>-|TRBJ1-1|TRBV14|TRBD1
TGTGCCAGCAGCCAGTTGGACAGGGACACTGAAGCTTTCTTT
CASSQLDRDTEAFF
>-|TRBJ1-6|TRBV5-8|TRBD1
TGTGCCAGCAGCCTCGGACAGGGGAATTCACCCCTCCACTTT
CASSLGQGNSPLHF
>few|TRBJ1-6|TRBV6-1|TRBD1
TGTGCCAGCGGACAGGGGTTAGATTCACCCCTCCACTTT
CASGQGLDSPLHF
>once|TRBJ1-2|TRBV11-2|-
TGTGCCAGCAGCTTGGGGGGGGTTTACTATGGCTACACCTTC
CASSLGGVYYGYTF
>-|TRBJ1-1|TRBV29-1|-
TGCAGCGGCAGGGAGGACAACACTGAAGCTTTCTTT
CSGREDNTEAFF
>-|TRBJ2-7|TRBV6-5|-
TGTGCCAGCAGTTACTCGCCAGGGTCAAGCGAGCAGTACTTC
CASSYSPGSSEQYF
>-|TRBJ2-6|TRBV11-3|-
TGTGCCAGCAGCTATTCCTCAGGGTTCTCTGGGGCCAACGTCCTGACTTTC
CASSYSSGFSGANVLTF
>-|TRBJ2-7|TRBV6-1|TRBD1
TGTGCCAGCACCGAAGGAGGACAGGCGGCCTACGAGCAGTACTTC
CASTEGGQAAYEQYF
>-|TRBJ1-2|TRBV5-4|TRBD1
TGTGCCAGCAGCGAACAGGGGCAGAGCTATGGCTACACCTTC
CASSEQGQSYGYTF
>-|TRBJ1-5|TRBV19|TRBD1
TGTGCCAGTAGCTGGACAGGGGATCAGCCCCAGCATTTT
CASSWTGDQPQHF
>once|TRBJ1-2|TRBV2|TRBD1
TGTGCCAGCAGTGCTCGGACAGGCCTCTCTAACTATGGCTACACCTTC
CASSARTGLSNYGYTF
>few|TRBJ1-1|TRBV10-3|TRBD1
TGTGCCATCAAGAGACAGGGATTTGACACTGAAGCTTTCTTT
CAIKRQGFDTEAFF
>-|TRBJ1-1|TRBV30|-
TGTGCCTGGAGTGTCCTCGGGAACACTGAAGCTTTCTTT
CAWSVLGNTEAFF
>-|TRBJ1-2|TRBV29-1|TRBD1
TGCAGCGTTGAAGAAACTGACAGGGCCAGTTATGGCTACACCTTC
CSVEETDRASYGYTF
>few|TRBJ1-4|TRBV5-1|TRBD1
TGCGCCAGCAGCCCAATGCCGGGACAGGGGATCCCTACTAATGAAAAACTGTTTTTT
CASSPMPGQGIPTNEKLFF
>-|TRBJ1-2|TRBV5-4|-
TGTGCCAGCAGCTTGGGGGGTGGGGCAGCCTATGGCTACACCTTC
CASSLGGGAAYGYTF
>-|TRBJ1-2|TRBV4-3|-
TGCGCCAGCAGCTCTCTACGTGGCTACACCTTC
CASSSLRGYTF
>-|TRBJ2-7|TRBV27|-
TGTGCCAGCACCAGCCGGGGGACCTACGAGCAGTACTTC
CASTSRGTYEQYF
>-|TRBJ2-3|TRBV5-5|-
TGCGCCAGCAGCCTGAGGCAAGGAGGTCGCGCAGATACGCAGTATTTT
CASSLRQGGRADTQYF
>-|TRBJ2-3|TRBV7-9|-
TGTGCCAGCAGCTTGAATCAACAAGATACGCAGTATTTT
CASSLNQQDTQYF
>few|TRBJ2-7|TRBV5-1|-
TGCGCCAGCAGCTTTCAGGGCTACGAGCAGTACTTC
CASSFQGYEQYF
>-|TRBJ1-2|TRBV4-1|-
TGCGCCAGCAGCCAAGTGTACCAGGCCCTTAACTATGGCTACACCTTC
CASSQVYQALNYGYTF
>-|TRBJ1-2|TRBV29-1|-
TGCAGCGTTGGGGGTGGCAGGGAAATAACTTCCTTC
CSVGGGREITSF
>-|TRBJ2-1|TRBV6-6|TRBD2
TGTGCCAGCAGTTACTCGGGCGGGGGGCAAAAACATGAGCAGTTCTTC
CASSYSGGGQKHEQFF
>-|TRBJ2-2|TRBV27|TRBD2
TGTGCCAGCAGTTTAGCGGTAGCGGGGGTTGGGGAGCTGTTTTTT
CASSLAVAGVGELFF
>few|TRBJ2-5|TRBV28|TRBD2
TGTGCCAGCAGTTTATCCTTGGCGGGGGGTGTCCAAGAGACCCAGTACTTC
CASSLSLAGGVQETQYF
>-|TRBJ2-7|TRBV5-1|-
TGCGCCAGCAGCCGATCCTACCCCACCTACGAGCAGTACTTC
CASSRSYPTYEQYF
>-|TRBJ1-1|TRBV19|TRBD1
TGTGCCAGTAGTAAGCAGGGGGCCACCACTGAAGCTTTCTTT
CASSKQGATTEAFF
>-|TRBJ1-5|TRBV7-2|TRBD1
TGTGCCAGCAGCTTAAACAGGGGTGGGAATCAGCCCCAGCATTTT
CASSLNRGGNQPQHF
>-|TRBJ1-1|TRBV9|-
TGTGCCAGCACCGTGGGGGGGGGCACTGAAGCTTTCTTT
CASTVGGGTEAFF
>once|TRBJ2-7|TRBV7-2|TRBD1
TGTGCCAGCAGCCCCTACAGGGGGAAGTACGAGCAGTACTTC
CASSPYRGKYEQYF
>-|TRBJ2-3|TRBV5-1|-
TGCGCCAGCAGCTTGGGGGGCAGCACAGATACGCAGTATTTT
CASSLGGSTDTQYF
>-|TRBJ2-2|TRBV5-1|TRBD2
TGCGCCAGCAGCCCTAATAGCGGGGGGGCTTCCGGGGAGCTGTTTTTT
CASSPNSGGASGELFF
>-|TRBJ1-1|TRBV19|-
TGTGCCAGTAGTATTAACGGGGGAAATCGAGCTTTCTTT
CASSINGGNRAFF
>few|TRBJ1-2|TRBV5-1|-
TGCGCCAGCAGCACAGGGCTAAACAACTATGGCTACACCTTC
CASSTGLNNYGYTF
>few|TRBJ2-3|TRBV2|-
TGTGCCAGCAGTTACCCCTCGGGAGCGGGCGGGGGCTACACAGATACGCAGTATTTT
CASSYPSGAGGGYTDTQYF
>-|TRBJ1-6|TRBV19|-
TGTGCCAGTAGTCACCCCGTGGGGCGGTCTTTTGGGACCCTCCACTTT
CASSHPVGRSFGTLHF
>-|TRBJ1-1|TRBV19|-
TGTGCCAGTAGTATCAGGGGCCAGAACACTGAAGCTTTCTTT
CASSIRGQNTEAFF
>few|TRBJ1-1|TRBV2|-
TGTGCCAGCCGGTTTAACACTGAAGCTTTCTTT
CASRFNTEAFF
>-|TRBJ2-7|TRBV4-3|-
TGCGCCAGCAGCCAAGAGCTACAGGGCGTACCCTACGAGCAGTACTTC
CASSQELQGVPYEQYF
>-|TRBJ2-7|TRBV5-1|-
TGCGCCAGCAGCTTAGGCGGGGCGCCGGGGACCTACGAGCAGTACTTC
CASSLGGAPGTYEQYF
>-|TRBJ2-3|TRBV18|TRBD1
TGTGCCAGCTCACATCCGGACAGGGGTGCAGATACGCAGTATTTT
CASSHPDRGADTQYF
>-|TRBJ1-5|TRBV7-2|-
TGTGCCAGCAGCGGAGGACTGGGTGGCAATCAGCCCCAGCATTTT
CASSGGLGGNQPQHF
>-|TRBJ1-5|TRBV30|TRBD1
TGTGCCTGGAGTCCCGGGACAGAGGGGGATGGACCTCGCGTACAGCCCCAGCATTTT
CAWSPGTEGDGPRVQPQHF
>few|TRBJ2-7|TRBV5-1|TRBD2
TGCGCCAGCAGCTTGGCCTATCGGGGGGCCTACGAGCAGTACTTC
CASSLAYRGAYEQYF